The 22 T cell receptor beta chains below all came from one sample that was sequenced in a study of T cell responses to AZD1222 COVID-19 vaccine. Sequencing was performed with immunoSEQ multiplex PCR; in TCRdb, only in-frame clones are kept and a portion is missing. This sample has 150,000 to 200,000 clones, with about 91% found just once. Sequencing was performed on peripheral blood, taken 28 days after the second AZD1222 dose. The receptors originated from an adult who received the AZD1222 COVID-19 vaccine.

The chain couples TRBV7-9 to TRBJ1-5, with D possibly matching TRBD1 (6 bases). The ends were cut back, 3 bases at V and 6 bases at J, with 9 bases in the middle. The CDR3 has 13 residues. CDR1 and CDR2 from the germline V gene are SEHNR and FQNEAQ (reference sequence). In DNA form, the CDR3 reads TGTGCCAGCAGCTTGCGAGGGGGTCAGCCCCAGCATTTT. This codes for CASSLRGGQPQHF.

This chain joins TRBV18 and TRBJ1-4; D call uncertain. This CDR3 region has 17 residues. V lost 1 base and J 7 bases, leaving 19 bases between the germline ends. The germline V gene has CDR1 KGHSH and CDR2 LQKENI. The CDR3 sequence: CASSPQPGTAFVEKLFF. Written as DNA, the CDR3 is TGTGCCAGCTCACCACAACCGGGCACCGCGTTCGTTGAAAAACTGTTTTTT.

This CDR3 reads CASSLSGGGTGELFF. DNA of the CDR3: TGTGCCAGCAGCTTGAGCGGGGGCGGGACCGGGGAGCTGTTTTTT. The chain has TRBV13 and TRBJ2-2; 8 positions agree with TRBD2. This CDR3 comprises 15 residues. V lost 3 bases to trimming and J lost 5 bases; unmatched junction nucleotides: 5. From germline, CDR1 is PRHDT and CDR2 FYEKMQ (reference sequence).

The rearrangement links TRBV19 to TRBJ2-4; D remains ambiguous. Germline V gene sequence: CDR1 LNHDA, CDR2 SQIVND (reference sequence). The CDR3 runs 14 residues. The V end lost 7 bases, the J end lost 0 bases, and 10 bases lay between the germline ends. CDR3 sequence: CASIAQVAKNIQYF. CDR3 nucleotide sequence: TGTGCCAGTATCGCCCAGGTAGCCAAAAACATTCAGTACTTC. Supplemented by reference TRBV19 and TRBJ2-4, the full variable domain reads DGGITQSPKYLFRKEGQNVTLSCEQNLNHDAMYWYRQDPGQGLRLIYYSQIVNDFQKGDIAEGYSVSREKKESFPLTVTSAQKNPTAFYLCASIAQVAKNIQYFGAGTRLSVL.

The chain employs TRBV10-2 and TRBJ1-2; D not certain. The V end lost 3 bases, the J end lost 4 bases, and 12 bases lay between the germline ends. Looked up from germline, CDR1 is WSHSY and CDR2 is SAAADI. The CDR3 runs to 14 residues. DNA of the CDR3: TGCGCCAGCAGTGAAGGCGAGGAATCCTATGGCTACACCTTC. It yields the protein CASSEGEESYGYTF.

V usage is TRBV6-5 and J usage is TRBJ1-5; D remains unclear. Germline assignment: CDR1 MNHEY and CDR2 SVGAGI. CDR3 size: 13 residues. The ends were cut back, 0 bases at V and 7 bases at J, with 7 bases in the middle. The CDR3 spells CASSYSTGQPQHF. Here the CDR3 DNA reads TGTGCCAGCAGTTACTCGACGGGGCAGCCCCAGCATTTT.

This chain connects TRBV2 to TRBJ1-1, with 7 bases that match TRBD1. Germline lookup yields CDR1 SNHLY and CDR2 FYNNEI. V shed 4 bases and J 8 bases; nucleotides not matched to a gene: 4. This CDR3 has 12 residues. The CDR3 DNA reads as TGTGCCAGCAGTGGACAGGGCCTAGAAGCTTTCTTT. Amino acids: CASSGQGLEAFF.

The J gene is TRBJ2-7, the V gene TRBV3-1 (or the pseudogene TRBV3-2); 10 nucleotides agree with TRBD2. The germline V gene encodes CDR1 LGHDT and CDR2 YNNKEL (reference sequence). The CDR3 consists of 14 residues. The J segment lost 3 bases and the V segment lost 1 base, leaving 0 bases of the junction unmatched. CDR3 DNA sequence: TGTGCCAGCAGCCAAGGGACTAGCGGCTACGAGCAGTACTTC. The encoded protein is CASSQGTSGYEQYF.

The CDR3 DNA sequence: TGTGCCTGGAGTGCCGGGGCCTTCAATGGCTACACCTTC. Its translation: CAWSAGAFNGYTF. The V and J genes are TRBV30 and TRBJ1-2; D perhaps matches TRBD1 (5 bases). Trimming left V 1 base short and J 6 bases short, with 12 bases between. CDR1 and CDR2 (germline): GTSNPN, SVGIG (reference sequence). The CDR3 has 13 amino acids.

This clone was recorded a few times. This chain joins TRBV6-5 and TRBJ2-2; 7 positions match TRBD2. Unmatched junction bases numbered 5, after V lost 2 bases and J lost 5 bases. Germline V gives CDR1 MNHEY, CDR2 SVGAGI. This CDR3 is 15 amino acids long. The CDR3 spells CASSYGQAGTGELFF. The CDR3 nucleotides read TGTGCCAGCAGTTACGGGCAAGCGGGGACCGGGGAGCTGTTTTTT.

CDR3 bases: TGTGCCAGCAGTTACTCGAAAGGGGGCAATCAGCCCCAGCATTTT. Protein product: CASSYSKGGNQPQHF. The chain carries TRBV6-5 and TRBJ1-5; D might be TRBD1 (5 bases). With 0 bases removed from V and 2 bases from J, the gap between germline ends came to 8 bases. The CDR3 contains 15 residues. Per the germline V gene, CDR1 is MNHEY and CDR2 is SVGAGI.

J is TRBJ2-1 and V is TRBV10-1; D gene unclear. Trimming cost V 3 bases and J 7 bases, with 13 bases left between them. This CDR3 spans 14 amino acids. Germline lookup yields CDR1 WNHNN and CDR2 SYGVQD (reference sequence). As DNA, the CDR3 is TGCGCCAGCAGTGAAGACCCATTCAAGAATGAGCAGTTCTTC. Translating gives CASSEDPFKNEQFF.

This rearrangement joins TRBV11-2 to TRBJ2-7, with D tentatively TRBD1 (6 bases). Deletions cut 3 bases from V and 2 bases from J, with 14 bases between. CDR3 length: 15 residues. CDR1 SGHAT and CDR2 FQNNGV come from the germline V gene. The CDR3 bases are TGTGCCAGCAGCTTTCGCAGGGGCGATACCTACGAGCAGTACTTC. Translation gives CASSFRRGDTYEQYF.

This chain links TRBV7-9 with TRBJ2-7; weak D call: TRBD1 (5 bases). Trimming took off 1 base at V and 7 bases at J, with 14 bases between the two ends. Germline V CDR1 and CDR2: SEHNR, FQNEAQ (reference sequence). CDR3 length: 14 residues. This CDR3 is CASSLDPIPGEQYF. The CDR3 DNA is TGTGCCAGCAGCTTAGATCCGATCCCAGGGGAGCAGTACTTC.

The chain carries TRBV10-3 and TRBJ1-1; D remains ambiguous. Germline V gives CDR1 ENHRY, CDR2 SYGVKD. This CDR3 is built from 12 residues. V lost 3 bases to trimming and J lost 6 bases, with 8 bases between them. In nucleotides, the CDR3 is TGTGCCATCAGTGAACCTAGGGCTGAAGCTTTCTTT. Translating gives CAISEPRAEAFF.

V gene TRBV7-9 combines with J gene TRBJ2-7, with D possibly being TRBD2 (5 bases). The V gene's germline CDR1 is SEHNR and CDR2 FQNEAQ (reference sequence). This CDR3 has 13 residues. Trimming shortened V by 5 bases and J by 4 bases, and 12 bases separated the two germline ends. The CDR3 loop reads CASSPSIGYEQYF. The DNA for the CDR3 is TGTGCCAGCAGCCCTAGCATAGGGTACGAGCAGTACTTC.

The chain links TRBV15 to TRBJ1-1; TRBD1 matches at 7 bases. There are 14 residues in the CDR3. Looked up from germline, CDR1 is LNHNV and CDR2 is YYDKDF (reference sequence). The ends lost 3 bases at V and 1 base at J; junction bases unmatched: 2. The CDR3 DNA reads TGTGCCACCAGCAGGGACAGGAAGAACACTGAAGCTTTCTTT. It codes for CATSRDRKNTEAFF.

A note on this clone: In the same sample, other DNA sequences code for this CDR3. The chain is built from TRBV10-3 and TRBJ1-1; D unresolved. Trimming left V 5 bases short and J 1 base short, with 8 bases between. This CDR3 is built from 13 residues. The germline CDR1 and CDR2 sequences are ENHRY and SYGVKD. The CDR3 DNA follows: TGTGCCATCAGTAAGGGAGGGAACACTGAAGCTTTCTTT. Its protein product is CAISKGGNTEAFF.

V is TRBV10-3 and J is TRBJ1-1; tentative D call: TRBD1 (6 bases). The CDR3 runs to 13 residues. Germline CDR1 ENHRY, CDR2 SYGVKD. V lost 5 bases to trimming and J lost 5 bases, with 12 bases between them. This CDR3 is CAISISQGTEAFF. Here the CDR3 DNA reads TGTGCCATCAGTATATCACAGGGAACTGAAGCTTTCTTT.

The V gene is TRBV12-3 or TRBV12-4, the J gene TRBJ1-2, with D perhaps TRBD1 (6 bases). CDR3 length: 13 amino acids. V shed 3 bases and J shed 8 bases, with 13 bases lying between them. The CDR3 sequence: CASSFRGARGYTF. The CDR3 DNA reads TGTGCCAGCAGTTTTCGGGGGGCTCGGGGCTACACCTTC.

The chain is built from TRBV2 and TRBJ1-1, with D maybe TRBD1 (5 bases). V was clipped by 6 bases and J by 0 bases, with 11 bases between them. Germline CDR1 is SNHLY and CDR2 is FYNNEI. The CDR3 runs 14 residues. CDR3 DNA sequence: TGTGCCAGCAGGAAACAGGAGGTGAACACTGAAGCTTTCTTT. Its translation is CASRKQEVNTEAFF.

The V call is TRBV11-2, the J call TRBJ1-1; D uncertain. The CDR3 has 14 amino acids. CDR1 and CDR2 from the germline V gene are SGHAT and FQNNGV. The germline V and J ends were trimmed by 2 bases and 2 bases, with 9 bases remaining between them. In nucleotides, the CDR3 is TGTGCCAGCAGCTTACACGGGAGCAACACTGAAGCTTTCTTT. The encoded protein is CASSLHGSNTEAFF.